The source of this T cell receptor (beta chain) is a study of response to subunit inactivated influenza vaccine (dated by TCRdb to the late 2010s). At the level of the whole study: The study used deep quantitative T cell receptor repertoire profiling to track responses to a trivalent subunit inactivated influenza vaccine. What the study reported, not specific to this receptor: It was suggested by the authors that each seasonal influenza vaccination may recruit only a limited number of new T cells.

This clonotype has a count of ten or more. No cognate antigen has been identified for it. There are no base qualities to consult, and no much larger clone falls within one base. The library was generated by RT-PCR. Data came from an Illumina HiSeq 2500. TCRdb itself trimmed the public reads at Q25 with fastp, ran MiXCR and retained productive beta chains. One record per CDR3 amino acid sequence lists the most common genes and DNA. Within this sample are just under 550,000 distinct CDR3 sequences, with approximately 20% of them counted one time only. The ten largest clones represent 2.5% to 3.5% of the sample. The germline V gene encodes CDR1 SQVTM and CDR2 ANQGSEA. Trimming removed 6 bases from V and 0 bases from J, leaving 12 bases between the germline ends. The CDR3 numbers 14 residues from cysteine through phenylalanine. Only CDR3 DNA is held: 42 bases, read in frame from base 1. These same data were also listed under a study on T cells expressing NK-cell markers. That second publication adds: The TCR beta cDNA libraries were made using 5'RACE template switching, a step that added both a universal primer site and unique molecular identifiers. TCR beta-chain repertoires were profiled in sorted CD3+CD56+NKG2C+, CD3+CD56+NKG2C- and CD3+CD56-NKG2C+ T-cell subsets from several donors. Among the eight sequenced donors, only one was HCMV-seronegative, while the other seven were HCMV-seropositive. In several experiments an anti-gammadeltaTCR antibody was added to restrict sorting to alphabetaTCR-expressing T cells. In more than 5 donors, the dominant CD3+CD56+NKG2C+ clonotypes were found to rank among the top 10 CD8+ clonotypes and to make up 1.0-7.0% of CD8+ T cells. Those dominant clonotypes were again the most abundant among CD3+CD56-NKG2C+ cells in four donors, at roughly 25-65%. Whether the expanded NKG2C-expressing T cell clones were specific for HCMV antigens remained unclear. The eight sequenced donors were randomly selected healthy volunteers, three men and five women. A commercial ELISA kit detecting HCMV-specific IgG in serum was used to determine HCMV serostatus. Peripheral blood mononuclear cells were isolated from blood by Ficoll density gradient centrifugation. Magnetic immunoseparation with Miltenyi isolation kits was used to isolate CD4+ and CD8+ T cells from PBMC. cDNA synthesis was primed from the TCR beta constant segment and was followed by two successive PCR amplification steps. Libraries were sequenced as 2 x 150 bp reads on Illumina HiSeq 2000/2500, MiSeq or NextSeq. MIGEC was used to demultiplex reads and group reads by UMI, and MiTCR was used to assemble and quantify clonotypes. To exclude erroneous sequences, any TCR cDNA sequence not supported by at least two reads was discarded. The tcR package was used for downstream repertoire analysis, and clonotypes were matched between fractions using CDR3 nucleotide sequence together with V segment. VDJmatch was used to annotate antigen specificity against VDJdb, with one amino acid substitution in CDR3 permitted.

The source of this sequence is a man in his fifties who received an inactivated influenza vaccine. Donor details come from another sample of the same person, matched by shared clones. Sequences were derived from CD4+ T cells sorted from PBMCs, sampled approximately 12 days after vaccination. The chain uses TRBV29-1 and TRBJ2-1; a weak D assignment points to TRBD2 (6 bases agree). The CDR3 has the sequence CSVAGPSSYNEQFF. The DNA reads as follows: TGCAGCGTGGCGGGACCCAGCTCCTACAATGAGCAGTTCTTC.